Below, 18 T cell receptor beta chains from the same sample are listed, as sequenced in a study of early T cells in non-severe SARS-CoV-2 infection. TCRdb redid the calling of the 5' RACE reads with MiXCR, one entry per CDR3 protein. The repertoire holds about 90,000 distinct CDR3 sequences, over 9.5% seen once, with 3.5% to 5% in the top ten. The sample in question was whole blood, obtained at baseline. Receptors originate from an adult who was a healthcare worker with PCR-confirmed SARS-CoV-2 infection or an uninfected control (not recorded which).

The chain uses TRBV28 and TRBJ2-1, with D unclear. CDR1 and CDR2 (germline): MDHEN, SYDVKM. This CDR3 has 12 amino acids. Trimming shortened V by 11 bases and J by 4 bases, and 12 bases separated the two germline ends. In nucleotides, the CDR3 is TGTGCCGCAAGCCCTAGGTACAATGAGCAGTTCTTC. Amino acid sequence: CAASPRYNEQFF. Complete variable domain (other parts from reference TRBV28 and TRBJ2-1): DVKVTQSSRYLVKRTGEKVFLECVQDMDHENMFWYRQDPGLGLRLIYFSYDVKMKEKGDIPEGYSVSREKKERFSLILESASTNQTSMYLCAASPRYNEQFFGPGTRLTVL.

The V call is TRBV11-2, the J call TRBJ2-5, with D possibly called TRBD1 or TRBD2 (5 bases each). V was clipped by 4 bases and J by 5 bases, with 20 bases between them. The CDR3 extends over 16 amino acids. Looked up from germline, CDR1 is SGHAT and CDR2 is FQNNGV. The CDR3: CASSWTGTDSGETQYF. The CDR3 nucleotides are TGTGCCAGCAGCTGGACCGGGACCGACTCAGGCGAGACCCAGTACTTC.

Concerning this clonotype itself: The germline gene is not matched at one end of the junction; a read error may be the cause. V gene TRBV5-1 combines with J gene TRBJ1-2; TRBD1 agrees at 10 bases. There are 19 residues in the CDR3. Germline CDR1 reads SGHRS; CDR2 reads YFSETQ. In DNA, the CDR3 is TGCGCCAGCACCTTGACCCCCGCCGGGACAGGGGATTTTCACTATGGCTACACCTTC. This gives the protein CASTLTPAGTGDFHYGYTF. Based on the CDR3 plus reference TRBV5-1 and TRBJ1-2, the full variable domain is KAGVTQTPRYLIKTRGQQVTLSCSPISGHRSVSWYQQTPGQGLQFLFEYFSETQRNKGNFPGRFSGRQFSNSRSEMNVSTLELGDSALYLCASTLTPAGTGDFHYGYTFGSGTRLTVV.

This clonotype was observed many times. V and J are TRBV7-2 and TRBJ1-1; no firm D call. Germline CDR1 reads SGHTA; CDR2 reads FQGNSA. Trimming took off 2 bases at V and 2 bases at J, with 6 bases between the two ends. The CDR3 extends over 13 amino acids. In nucleotides, the CDR3 is TGTGCCAGCAGCTTACAGGTTAACACTGAAGCTTTCTTT. This sequence encodes CASSLQVNTEAFF.

The chain links TRBV7-9 to TRBJ1-3; D is undetermined. V lost 5 bases, J lost 11 bases, and 19 bases lay in between. Germline V gene lookup returns CDR1 SEHNR and CDR2 FQNEAQ (reference sequence). The CDR3 spans 14 residues. The DNA for the CDR3 is TGTGCCAGCAGCGCCGGCGGGTCCGAGGGTCCCATATATTTT. Its protein product is CASSAGGSEGPIYF.

This chain connects TRBV6-5 to TRBJ1-2; D ambiguous. Trimming took off 5 bases at V and 7 bases at J, with 11 bases between the two ends. Germline V gives CDR1 MNHEY, CDR2 SVGAGI. The CDR3 runs 12 residues. The CDR3, as DNA: TGTGCCAGCAGTGTGGAAGGGTTTGGCTACACCTTC. It yields the protein CASSVEGFGYTF.

Many counts were recorded for this clonotype. This chain links TRBV29-1 with TRBJ1-1, with D uncertain. Between the trimmed V and J ends, which lost 4 bases and 0 bases, there was a span of 9 bases. CDR3 length: 13 amino acids. Germline V gene lookup returns CDR1 SQVTM and CDR2 ANQGSEA. This CDR3 is CSVGLPLNTEAFF. The CDR3 coding sequence is TGCAGCGTTGGGCTGCCCCTGAACACTGAAGCTTTCTTT.

This clonotype was seen repeatedly, ten times or more. The J gene is TRBJ2-3, the V gene TRBV5-1; TRBD2 is a possible D gene (5 bases). V was shortened by 0 bases and J by 2 bases, with 10 bases between the two germline ends. Germline V gene lookup returns CDR1 SGHRS and CDR2 YFSETQ. The CDR3 is made up of 15 amino acids. The CDR3 DNA follows: TGCGCCAGCAGCTTGGAAGGCGGGTACACAGATACGCAGTATTTT. This translates into CASSLEGGYTDTQYF.

V gene TRBV20-1 combines with J gene TRBJ2-3; 14 bases fit TRBD2. V lost 3 bases and J lost 4; bases outside the gene matches: 9. This CDR3 spans 17 amino acids. Germline assignment: CDR1 DFQATT and CDR2 SNEGSKA (reference sequence). Here the CDR3 reads CSASLRTSGGRADTQYF. For the CDR3, the DNA is TGCAGTGCTAGTTTACGGACTAGCGGGGGGAGGGCAGATACGCAGTATTTT.

The chain combines TRBV28 with TRBJ2-1; D is perhaps TRBD2 (5 bases). CDR1 MDHEN and CDR2 SYDVKM come from the germline V gene. The CDR3 covers 16 residues. The V and J ends lost 8 bases and 0 bases respectively, with 17 bases between them. Here the CDR3 DNA reads TGTGCCAGCGGGGAGCCGCTAATCAGCTCCTACAATGAGCAGTTCTTC. Translating it yields CASGEPLISSYNEQFF.

The CDR3 region is CASSQRRTAYQETQYF. CDR3 DNA sequence: TGTGCCAGCAGCCAGCGACGGACGGCGTACCAAGAGACCCAGTACTTC. The chain carries TRBV11-2 and TRBJ2-5; D unresolved. V lost 5 bases and J 0 bases, leaving 16 bases between the germline ends. The CDR3 consists of 16 residues. Per germline, CDR1 SGHAT and CDR2 FQNNGV.

The CDR3 DNA is TGTGCCTGGAGTGTATCGGGGAAAGGAGGCTACACCTTC. This encodes CAWSVSGKGGYTF. This chain links TRBV30 with TRBJ1-2; no clear D. The CDR3 spans 13 residues. Between the trimmed V and J ends, which lost 0 bases and 8 bases, there was a span of 13 bases. The V gene's germline CDR1 is GTSNPN and CDR2 SVGIG (reference sequence).

This clonotype showed up many times. The CDR3 DNA sequence: TGTGCCAGCAGCTACTGGGGAGCGGATACCGGGGAGCTGTTTTTT. Encoded protein: CASSYWGADTGELFF. The V gene is TRBV7-9, the J gene TRBJ2-2; maybe TRBD2 (5 bases). The CDR3 spans 15 residues. Germline lookup yields CDR1 SEHNR and CDR2 FQNEAQ (reference sequence). The V gene lost 4 bases and the J gene lost 5 bases, with 14 bases spanning the gap.

This clonotype appeared a few times. The chain links TRBV6-5 to TRBJ1-6; D uncertain. The CDR3 runs 13 residues. The V gene lost 2 bases and the J gene lost 10 bases, with 9 bases spanning the gap. The germline V gene encodes CDR1 MNHEY and CDR2 SVGAGI. This CDR3 reads CASSYAERSPLHF. The CDR3 coding sequence is TGTGCCAGCAGTTACGCGGAAAGGTCACCCCTCCACTTT.

This clonotype was seen many times. The V and J genes are TRBV10-2 and TRBJ2-1, with D uncertain. V lost 6 bases to trimming and J lost 5 bases, with 5 bases between them. Germline V lookup: CDR1 WSHSY, CDR2 SAAADI. There are 11 residues in the CDR3. CDR3 DNA: TGCGCCAGCAGGAAGAACAATGAGCAGTTCTTC. Translating it yields CASRKNNEQFF.

There are a few counts of this clonotype. The chain employs TRBV21-1 and TRBJ2-1; TRBD1, the table's D call, lacks a check against the DNA. TRBV21-1 is shown as a pseudogene. This CDR3 spans 15 amino acids. CDR3 region: CASSNPGQGNDEQFF. CDR3 sequence (DNA): TGTGCCAGCAGCAATCCGGGACAGGGGAACGATGAGCAGTTCTTC.

Many counts were recorded for this clonotype. This sequence joins TRBV2 and TRBJ2-4; 8 bases are shared with TRBD1. V dropped 5 bases and J dropped 1; count of bases not matched to a gene: 4. This CDR3 region has 15 residues. The germline V gene encodes CDR1 SNHLY and CDR2 FYNNEI. CDR3 protein: CASSPGTGAKNIQYF. DNA for the CDR3: TGTGCCAGCAGTCCCGGGACAGGTGCCAAAAACATTCAGTACTTC.

The rearrangement joins TRBV7-2 to TRBJ1-6; no clear D gene. The CDR3 has 11 amino acids. Trimming removed 2 bases from V and 11 bases from J, with 4 bases in between. Per germline, CDR1 SGHTA and CDR2 FQGNSA. This CDR3 is CASSLNPPLHF. For the CDR3, the DNA is TGTGCCAGCAGCTTAAATCCACCCCTCCACTTT.